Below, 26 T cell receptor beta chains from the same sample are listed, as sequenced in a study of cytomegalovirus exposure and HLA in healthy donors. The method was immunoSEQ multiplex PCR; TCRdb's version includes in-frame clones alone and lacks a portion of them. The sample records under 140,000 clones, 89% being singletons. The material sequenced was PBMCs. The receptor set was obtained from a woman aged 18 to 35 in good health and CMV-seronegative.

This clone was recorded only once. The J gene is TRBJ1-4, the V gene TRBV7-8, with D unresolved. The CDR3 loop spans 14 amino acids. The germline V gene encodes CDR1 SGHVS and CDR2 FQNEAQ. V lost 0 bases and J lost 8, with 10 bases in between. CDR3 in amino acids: CASSLARGSEKLFF. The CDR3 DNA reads TGTGCCAGCAGCTTAGCCCGCGGATCCGAAAAACTGTTTTTT.

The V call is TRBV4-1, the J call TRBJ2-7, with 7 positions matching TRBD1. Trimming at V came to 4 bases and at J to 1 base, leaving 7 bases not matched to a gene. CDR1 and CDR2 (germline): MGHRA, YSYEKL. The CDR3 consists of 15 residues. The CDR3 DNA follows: TGCGCCAGCAGCCGAGGGACAGTCGAATCCTACGAGCAGTACTTC. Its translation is CASSRGTVESYEQYF.

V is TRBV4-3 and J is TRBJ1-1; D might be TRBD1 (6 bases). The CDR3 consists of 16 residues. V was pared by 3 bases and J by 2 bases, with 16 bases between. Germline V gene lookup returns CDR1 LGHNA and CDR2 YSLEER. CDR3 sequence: CASSQESRGGNTEAFF. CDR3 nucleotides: TGCGCCAGCAGCCAGGAATCCAGGGGTGGAAACACTGAAGCTTTCTTT.

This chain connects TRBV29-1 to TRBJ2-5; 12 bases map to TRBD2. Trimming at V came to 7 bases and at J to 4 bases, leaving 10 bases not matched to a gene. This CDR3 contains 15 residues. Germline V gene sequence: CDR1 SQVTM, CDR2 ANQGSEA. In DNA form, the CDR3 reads TGCAGCGCCGCCCGGACTAGCGGGACACGAGAGACCCAGTACTTC. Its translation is CSAARTSGTRETQYF.

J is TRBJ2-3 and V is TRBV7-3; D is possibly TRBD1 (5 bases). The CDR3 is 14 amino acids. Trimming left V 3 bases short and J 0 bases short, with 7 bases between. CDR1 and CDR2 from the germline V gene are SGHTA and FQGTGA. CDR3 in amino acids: CASSFRASTDTQYF. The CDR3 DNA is TGTGCCAGCAGCTTCAGGGCTAGCACAGATACGCAGTATTTT.

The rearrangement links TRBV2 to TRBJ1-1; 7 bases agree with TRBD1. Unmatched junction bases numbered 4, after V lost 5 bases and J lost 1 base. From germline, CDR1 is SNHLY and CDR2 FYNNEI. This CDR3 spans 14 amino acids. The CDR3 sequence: CASSPGTANTEAFF. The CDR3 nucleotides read TGTGCCAGCAGTCCCGGGACAGCGAACACTGAAGCTTTCTTT.

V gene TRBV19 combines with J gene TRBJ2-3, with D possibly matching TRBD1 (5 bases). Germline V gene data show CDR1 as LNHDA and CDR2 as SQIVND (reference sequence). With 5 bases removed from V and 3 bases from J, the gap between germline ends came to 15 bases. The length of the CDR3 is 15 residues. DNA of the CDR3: TGTGCCAGTAGTTTGGGGCCGACTGGGACAGATACGCAGTATTTT. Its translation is CASSLGPTGTDTQYF.

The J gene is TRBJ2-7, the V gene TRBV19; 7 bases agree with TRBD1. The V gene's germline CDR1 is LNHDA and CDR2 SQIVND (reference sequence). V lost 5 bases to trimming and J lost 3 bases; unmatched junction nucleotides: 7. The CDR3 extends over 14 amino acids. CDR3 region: CASSRQGKNYEQYF. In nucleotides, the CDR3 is TGTGCCAGTAGTCGACAGGGCAAGAACTACGAGCAGTACTTC.

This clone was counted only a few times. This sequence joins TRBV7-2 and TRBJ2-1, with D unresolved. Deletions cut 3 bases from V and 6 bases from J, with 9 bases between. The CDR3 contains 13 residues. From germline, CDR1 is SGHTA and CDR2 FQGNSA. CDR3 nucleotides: TGTGCCAGCAGCTTGGTGAAACTCAATGAGCAGTTCTTC. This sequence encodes CASSLVKLNEQFF.

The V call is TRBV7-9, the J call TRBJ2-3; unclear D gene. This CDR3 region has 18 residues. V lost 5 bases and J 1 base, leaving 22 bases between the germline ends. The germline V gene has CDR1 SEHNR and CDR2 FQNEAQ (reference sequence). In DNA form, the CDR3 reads TGTGCCAGCAGCCTAGGGAAAAGACCCTCCCGGGGCACAGATACGCAGTATTTT. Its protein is CASSLGKRPSRGTDTQYF. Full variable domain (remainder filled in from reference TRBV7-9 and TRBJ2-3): DTGVSQNPRHKITKRGQNVTFRCDPISEHNRLYWYRQTLGQGPEFLTYFQNEAQLEKSRLLSDRFSAERPKGSFSTLEIQRTEQGDSAMYLCASSLGKRPSRGTDTQYFGPGTRLTVL.

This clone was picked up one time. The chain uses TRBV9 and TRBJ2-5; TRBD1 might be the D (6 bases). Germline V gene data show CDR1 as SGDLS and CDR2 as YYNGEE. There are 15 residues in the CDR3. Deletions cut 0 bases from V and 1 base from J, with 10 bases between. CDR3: CASSVGPGAQETQYF. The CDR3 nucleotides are TGTGCCAGCAGCGTAGGACCAGGGGCCCAAGAGACCCAGTACTTC.

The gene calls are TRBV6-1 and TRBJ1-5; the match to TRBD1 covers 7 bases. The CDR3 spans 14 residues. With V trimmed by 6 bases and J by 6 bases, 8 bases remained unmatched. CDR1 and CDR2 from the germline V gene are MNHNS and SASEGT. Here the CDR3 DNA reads TGTGCCAGCAGGGAGGGGGCCGGGGCTCAGCCCCAGCATTTT. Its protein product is CASREGAGAQPQHF.

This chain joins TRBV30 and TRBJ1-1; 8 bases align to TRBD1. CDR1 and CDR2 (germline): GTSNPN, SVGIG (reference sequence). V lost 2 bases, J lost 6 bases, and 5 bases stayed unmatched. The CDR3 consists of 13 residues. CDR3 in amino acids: CAWSTPTGAEAFF. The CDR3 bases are TGTGCCTGGAGTACCCCGACAGGGGCTGAAGCTTTCTTT.

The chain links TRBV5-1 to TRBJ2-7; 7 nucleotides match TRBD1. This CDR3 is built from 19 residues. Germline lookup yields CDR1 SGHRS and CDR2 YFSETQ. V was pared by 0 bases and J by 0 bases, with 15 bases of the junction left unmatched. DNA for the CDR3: TGCGCCAGCAGCTTGGGGCCGTCATCAACAGGGGCTAACTCCTACGAGCAGTACTTC. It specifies CASSLGPSSTGANSYEQYF.

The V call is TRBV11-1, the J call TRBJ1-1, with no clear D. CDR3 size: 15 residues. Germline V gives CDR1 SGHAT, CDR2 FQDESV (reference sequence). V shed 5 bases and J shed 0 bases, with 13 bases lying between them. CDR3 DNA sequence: TGTGCCAGCAGCCTAAGGTCGGGGATGAACACTGAAGCTTTCTTT. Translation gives CASSLRSGMNTEAFF. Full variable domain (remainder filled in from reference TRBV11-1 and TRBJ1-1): EAEVAQSPRYKITEKSQAVAFWCDPISGHATLYWYRQILGQGPELLVQFQDESVVDDSQLPKDRFSAERLKGVDSTLKIQPAELGDSAMYLCASSLRSGMNTEAFFGQGTRLTVV.

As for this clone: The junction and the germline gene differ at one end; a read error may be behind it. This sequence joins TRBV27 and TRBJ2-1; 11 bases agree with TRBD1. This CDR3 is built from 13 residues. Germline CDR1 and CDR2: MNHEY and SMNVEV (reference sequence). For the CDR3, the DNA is TGTGCCAGCAGTTCCACTGACGGGACAGGGGGGATCTTC. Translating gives CASSSTDGTGGIF.

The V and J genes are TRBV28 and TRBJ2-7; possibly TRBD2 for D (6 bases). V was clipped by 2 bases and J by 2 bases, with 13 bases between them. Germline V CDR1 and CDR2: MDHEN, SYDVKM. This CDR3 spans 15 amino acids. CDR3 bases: TGTGCCAGCAGTTTACCTGGGGGAGGAACCTACGAGCAGTACTTC. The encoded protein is CASSLPGGGTYEQYF.

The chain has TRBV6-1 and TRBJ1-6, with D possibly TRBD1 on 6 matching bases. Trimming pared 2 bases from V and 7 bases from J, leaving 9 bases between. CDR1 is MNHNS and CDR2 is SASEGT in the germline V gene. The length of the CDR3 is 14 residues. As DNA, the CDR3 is TGTGCCAGCAGTGAAAGGACAGAGAATTCACCCCTCCACTTT. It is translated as CASSERTENSPLHF.

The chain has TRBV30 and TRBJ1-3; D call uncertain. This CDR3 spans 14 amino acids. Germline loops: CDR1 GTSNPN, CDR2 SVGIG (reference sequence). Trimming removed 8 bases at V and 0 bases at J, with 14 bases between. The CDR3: CAIEPGSSGNTIYF. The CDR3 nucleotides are TGTGCCATAGAGCCGGGGAGCTCTGGAAACACCATATATTTT.

The CDR3 sequence: CATGGGLAGEAFF. The CDR3 bases are TGCGCCACGGGTGGAGGGTTAGCCGGTGAAGCTTTCTTT. The gene calls are TRBV10-2 and TRBJ1-1; D not resolved. Germline V gives CDR1 WSHSY, CDR2 SAAADI. The CDR3 totals 13 residues. Between the trimmed V and J ends, which lost 10 bases and 7 bases, there was a span of 19 bases.

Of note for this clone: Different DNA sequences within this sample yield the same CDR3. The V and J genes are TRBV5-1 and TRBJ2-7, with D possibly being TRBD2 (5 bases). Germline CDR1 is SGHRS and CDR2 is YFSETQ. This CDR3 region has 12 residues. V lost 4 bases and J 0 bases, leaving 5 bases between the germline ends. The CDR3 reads CASSRDSYEQYF. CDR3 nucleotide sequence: TGCGCCAGCAGCCGGGACTCCTACGAGCAGTACTTC.

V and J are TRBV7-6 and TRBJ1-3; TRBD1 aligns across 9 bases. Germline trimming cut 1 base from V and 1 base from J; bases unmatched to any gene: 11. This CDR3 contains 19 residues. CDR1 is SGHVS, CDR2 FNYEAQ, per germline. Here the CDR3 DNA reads TGTGCCAGCAGCTTAGGACAGGGGGGCGATCGAAGGTCTGGAAACACCATATATTTT. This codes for CASSLGQGGDRRSGNTIYF.

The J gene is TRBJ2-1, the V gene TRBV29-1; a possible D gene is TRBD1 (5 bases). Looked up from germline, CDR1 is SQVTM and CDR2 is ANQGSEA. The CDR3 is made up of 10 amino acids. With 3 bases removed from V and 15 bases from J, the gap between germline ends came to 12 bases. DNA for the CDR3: TGCAGCGTTGATGTGACTCAGGGGTTCTTC. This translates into CSVDVTQGFF.

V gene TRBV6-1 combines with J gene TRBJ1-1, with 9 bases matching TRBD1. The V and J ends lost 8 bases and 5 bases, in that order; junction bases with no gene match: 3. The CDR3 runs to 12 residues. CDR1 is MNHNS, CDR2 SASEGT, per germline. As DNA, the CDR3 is TGTGCCAGCCGACAGGGGGGTACTGAAGCTTTCTTT. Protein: CASRQGGTEAFF.

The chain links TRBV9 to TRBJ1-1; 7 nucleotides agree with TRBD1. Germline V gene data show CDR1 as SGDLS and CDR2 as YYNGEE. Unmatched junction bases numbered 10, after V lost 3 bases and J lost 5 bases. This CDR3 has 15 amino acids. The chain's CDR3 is CASSAPRQGRTEAFF. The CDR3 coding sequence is TGTGCCAGCAGCGCCCCAAGACAGGGACGGACTGAAGCTTTCTTT.

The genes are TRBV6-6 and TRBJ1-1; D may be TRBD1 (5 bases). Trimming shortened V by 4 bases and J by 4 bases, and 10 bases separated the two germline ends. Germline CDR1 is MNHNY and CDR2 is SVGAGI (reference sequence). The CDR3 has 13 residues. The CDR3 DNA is TGTGCCAGCAGTTTATTGACAGTCACTGAAGCTTTCTTT. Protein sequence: CASSLLTVTEAFF.